This T cell receptor beta chain was captured by sequencing in a study of identical twins. This clonotype came up a few times. This CDR3 has 13 amino acids. Per germline, CDR1 SGHTA and CDR2 FQGNSA. Trimming removed 5 bases at V and 4 bases at J, with 11 bases between. A universal primer site arose from template switching, and cDNA bore unique molecular identifiers. Via MiXCR, TCRdb re-called the 5' RACE reads, giving one row per CDR3 protein. The table has hundreds of thousands of distinct CDR3 sequences, about 20% seen once. A further study also used this sample, focusing on T cells expressing NK-cell markers. That report notes: HCMV serostatus: seven of eight sequenced donors positive, one negative.

The chain links TRBV7-2 to TRBJ2-5; D is perhaps TRBD1 (5 bases). The receptor was derived from a woman under 30 in good health. Sequenced input: PBMCs. The CDR3 DNA reads as TGTGCCAGCAGCAGGGGTGTAAGAGAGACCCAGTACTTC. It specifies CASSRGVRETQYF.